This T cell receptor (beta chain) emerged from a study of long-term antiretroviral therapy in people with HIV. Overall study: The oldest samples precede the 2015 immediate-ART recommendation by about a decade.

With respect to this clone: Antigen specificity is unknown.

The CDR3 contains 15 residues. From germline, CDR1 is MNHEY and CDR2 SVGAGI. V was trimmed by 2 bases and J by 2 bases, leaving 11 bases between them. Version v3.0 of the immunoSEQ assay was performed at survey level. The table came from immunoSEQ multiplex PCR; TCRdb's copy has only in-frame clones and leaves some out. The sample holds around 19,000 clones; approximately 85% are singletons and the top ten take 8%. Study-level results: Relative to transplant donor controls, diversity remained lower despite increasing after ART.

The source of this sequence is a man aged 25 to 45 with HIV. The sequencing used unsorted PBMCs, collected at the start of antiretroviral therapy. This chain joins TRBV6-5 and TRBJ2-3, with D possibly matching TRBD1 (6 bases). Written as DNA, the CDR3 is TGTGCCAGCAGTTACGGGACACAGTTCACAGATACGCAGTATTTT. Its translation is CASSYGTQFTDTQYF.